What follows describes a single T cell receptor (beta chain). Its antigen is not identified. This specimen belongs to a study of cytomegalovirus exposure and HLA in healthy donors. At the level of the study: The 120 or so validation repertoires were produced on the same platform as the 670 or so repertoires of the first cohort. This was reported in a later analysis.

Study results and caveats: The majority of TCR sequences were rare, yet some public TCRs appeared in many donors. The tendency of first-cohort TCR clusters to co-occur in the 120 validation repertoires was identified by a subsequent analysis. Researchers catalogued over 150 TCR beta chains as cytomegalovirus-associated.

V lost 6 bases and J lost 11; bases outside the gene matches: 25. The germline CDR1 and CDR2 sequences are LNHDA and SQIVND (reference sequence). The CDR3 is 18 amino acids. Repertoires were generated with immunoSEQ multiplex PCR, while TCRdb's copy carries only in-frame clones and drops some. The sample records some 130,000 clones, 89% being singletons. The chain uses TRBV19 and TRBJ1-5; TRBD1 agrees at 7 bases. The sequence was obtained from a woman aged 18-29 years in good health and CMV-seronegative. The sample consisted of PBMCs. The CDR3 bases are TGTGCCAGTAGAAAAATGACTAACAGGGGACCCCACGGGGGGGCCCAGCATTTT. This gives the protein CASRKMTNRGPHGGAQHF.